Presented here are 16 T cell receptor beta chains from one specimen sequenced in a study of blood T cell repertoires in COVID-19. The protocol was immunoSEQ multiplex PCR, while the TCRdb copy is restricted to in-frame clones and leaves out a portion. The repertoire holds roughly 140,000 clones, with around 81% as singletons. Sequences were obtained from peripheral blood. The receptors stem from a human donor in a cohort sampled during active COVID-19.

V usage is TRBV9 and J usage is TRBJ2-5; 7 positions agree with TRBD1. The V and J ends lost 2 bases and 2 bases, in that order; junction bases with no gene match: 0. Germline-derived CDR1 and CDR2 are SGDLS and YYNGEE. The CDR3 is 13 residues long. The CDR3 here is CASSVGQQETQYF. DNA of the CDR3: TGTGCCAGCAGCGTGGGACAGCAAGAGACCCAGTACTTC.

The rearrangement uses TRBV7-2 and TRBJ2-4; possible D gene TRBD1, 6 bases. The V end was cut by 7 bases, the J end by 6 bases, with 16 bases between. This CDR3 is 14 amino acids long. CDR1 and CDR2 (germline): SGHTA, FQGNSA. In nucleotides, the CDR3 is TGTGCCAGCACCCCGGGCGCAGGGGTAAACATTCAGTACTTC. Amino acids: CASTPGAGVNIQYF.

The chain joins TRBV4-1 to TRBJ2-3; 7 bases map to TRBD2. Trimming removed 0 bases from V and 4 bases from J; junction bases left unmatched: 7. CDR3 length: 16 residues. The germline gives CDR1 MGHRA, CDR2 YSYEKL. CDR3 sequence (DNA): TGCGCCAGCAGCCAAGATGGGGGAGGGTACGCAGATACGCAGTATTTT. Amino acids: CASSQDGGGYADTQYF.

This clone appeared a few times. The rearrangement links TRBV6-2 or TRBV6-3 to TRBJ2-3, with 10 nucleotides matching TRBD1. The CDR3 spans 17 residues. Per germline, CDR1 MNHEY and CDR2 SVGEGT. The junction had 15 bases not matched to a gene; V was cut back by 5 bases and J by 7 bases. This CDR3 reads CASSTPGTGVPGNTQYF. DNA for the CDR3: TGTGCCAGCAGTACCCCCGGGACAGGGGTTCCGGGAAATACGCAGTATTTT.

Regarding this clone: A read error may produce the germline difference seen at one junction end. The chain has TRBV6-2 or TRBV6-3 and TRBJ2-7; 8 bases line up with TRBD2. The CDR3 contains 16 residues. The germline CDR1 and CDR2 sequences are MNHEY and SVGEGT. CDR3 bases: TGTGCCAGCAGTTCGGGAGGGGTCCCGTCATTCTACGAGCAGTGCTTC. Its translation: CASSSGGVPSFYEQCF.

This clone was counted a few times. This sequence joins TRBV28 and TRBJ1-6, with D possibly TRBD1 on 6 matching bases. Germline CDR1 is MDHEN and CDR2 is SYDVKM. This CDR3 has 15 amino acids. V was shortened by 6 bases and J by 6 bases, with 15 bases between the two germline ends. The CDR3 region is CASSPSGGSNSPLHF. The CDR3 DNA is TGTGCCAGCAGCCCAAGTGGGGGCTCTAATTCACCCCTCCACTTT.

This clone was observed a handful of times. CDR3 in amino acids: CASNPRGVNEQFF. The CDR3 DNA reads TGTGCCAGCAATCCCCGGGGGGTAAATGAGCAGTTCTTC. The rearrangement uses TRBV12-3 or TRBV12-4 and TRBJ2-1, with TRBD2 matching 7 bases. The CDR3 extends over 13 amino acids. Trimming removed 7 bases from V and 7 bases from J; junction bases left unmatched: 7.

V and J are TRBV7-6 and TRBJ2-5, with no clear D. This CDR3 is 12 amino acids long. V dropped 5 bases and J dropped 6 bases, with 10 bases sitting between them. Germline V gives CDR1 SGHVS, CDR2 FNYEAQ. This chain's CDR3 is CASSHPQKTQYF. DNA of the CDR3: TGTGCCAGCAGCCACCCACAGAAGACCCAGTACTTC.

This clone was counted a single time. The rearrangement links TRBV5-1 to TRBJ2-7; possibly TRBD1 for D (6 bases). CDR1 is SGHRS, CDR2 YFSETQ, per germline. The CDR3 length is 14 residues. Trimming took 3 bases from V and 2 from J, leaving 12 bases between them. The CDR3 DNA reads TGCGCCAGCAGCTGGGGTGGGGGCGCCTACGAGCAGTACTTC. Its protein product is CASSWGGGAYEQYF.

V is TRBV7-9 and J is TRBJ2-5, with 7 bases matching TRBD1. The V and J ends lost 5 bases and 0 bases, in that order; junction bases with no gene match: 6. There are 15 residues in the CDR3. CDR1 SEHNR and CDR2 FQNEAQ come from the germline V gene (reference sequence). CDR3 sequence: CASSTGQRYQETQYF. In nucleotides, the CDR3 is TGTGCCAGCAGCACGGGACAGAGATACCAAGAGACCCAGTACTTC.

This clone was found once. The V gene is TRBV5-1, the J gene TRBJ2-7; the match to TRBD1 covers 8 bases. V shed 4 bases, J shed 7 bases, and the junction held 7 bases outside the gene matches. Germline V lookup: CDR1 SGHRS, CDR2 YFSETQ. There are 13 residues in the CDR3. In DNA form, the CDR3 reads TGCGCCAGCAGCCTCCCCGGACAGGGAGAGCAGTACTTC. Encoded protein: CASSLPGQGEQYF.

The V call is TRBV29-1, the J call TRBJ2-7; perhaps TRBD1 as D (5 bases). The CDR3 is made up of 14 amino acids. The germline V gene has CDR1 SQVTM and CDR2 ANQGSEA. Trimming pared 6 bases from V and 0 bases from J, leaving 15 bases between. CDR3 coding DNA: TGCAGCGTCGCCGAGGACACAAGCTCCTACGAGCAGTACTTC. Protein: CSVAEDTSSYEQYF.

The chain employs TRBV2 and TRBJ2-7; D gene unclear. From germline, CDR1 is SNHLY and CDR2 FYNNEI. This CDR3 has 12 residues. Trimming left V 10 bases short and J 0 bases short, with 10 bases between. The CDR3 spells CATGASSYEQYF. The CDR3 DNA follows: TGTGCCACCGGAGCCAGCTCCTACGAGCAGTACTTC.

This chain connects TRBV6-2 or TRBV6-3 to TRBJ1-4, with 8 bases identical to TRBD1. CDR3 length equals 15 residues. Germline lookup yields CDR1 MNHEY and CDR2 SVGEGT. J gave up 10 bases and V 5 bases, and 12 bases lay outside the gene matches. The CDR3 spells CASSRTGQARGKLFF. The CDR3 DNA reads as TGTGCCAGCAGTCGGACGGGACAGGCTAGAGGAAAACTGTTTTTT.

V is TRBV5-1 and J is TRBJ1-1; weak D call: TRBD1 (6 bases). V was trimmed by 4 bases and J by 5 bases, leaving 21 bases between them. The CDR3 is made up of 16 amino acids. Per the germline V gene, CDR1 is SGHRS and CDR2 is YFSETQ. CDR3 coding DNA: TGCGCCAGCAGCAGGGGCACAGGGAGATCGACAACTGAAGCTTTCTTT. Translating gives CASSRGTGRSTTEAFF.

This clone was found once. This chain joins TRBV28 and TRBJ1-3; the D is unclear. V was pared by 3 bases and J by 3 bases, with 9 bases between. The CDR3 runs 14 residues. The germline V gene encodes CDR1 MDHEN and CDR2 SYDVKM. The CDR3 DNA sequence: TGTGCCAGCAGTTTTTTTGAGTTTGGAAACACCATATATTTT. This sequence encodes CASSFFEFGNTIYF.